Sequencing of this T cell receptor beta chain was carried out in a study of blood T cell repertoires in COVID-19. In the original processing: Nucleated cell counts were estimated from reference gene primer amplification. Libraries were prepared by immunoSEQ multiplex PCR; TCRdb keeps only in-frame clonotypes and omits some of them. That table furnishes V, J and clone size, whereas the DNA furnished D and trimming. The data contain around 200,000 clones, 87% of them seen just once; the ten biggest clones take up 1.9%. The sequencing input was peripheral blood. The receptor comes from a man aged 35-49 years with active or convalescent COVID-19.

CDR3 in amino acids: CASLREDRDTEAFF. Here the CDR3 DNA reads TGCGCCAGCCTGCGGGAAGACAGGGATACTGAAGCTTTCTTT. The chain joins TRBV4-1 to TRBJ1-1; TRBD1 matches at 7 bases. Per germline, CDR1 MGHRA and CDR2 YSYEKL. The CDR3 is 14 amino acids. V gave up 8 bases and J gave up 5 bases; unmatched junction bases: 11.